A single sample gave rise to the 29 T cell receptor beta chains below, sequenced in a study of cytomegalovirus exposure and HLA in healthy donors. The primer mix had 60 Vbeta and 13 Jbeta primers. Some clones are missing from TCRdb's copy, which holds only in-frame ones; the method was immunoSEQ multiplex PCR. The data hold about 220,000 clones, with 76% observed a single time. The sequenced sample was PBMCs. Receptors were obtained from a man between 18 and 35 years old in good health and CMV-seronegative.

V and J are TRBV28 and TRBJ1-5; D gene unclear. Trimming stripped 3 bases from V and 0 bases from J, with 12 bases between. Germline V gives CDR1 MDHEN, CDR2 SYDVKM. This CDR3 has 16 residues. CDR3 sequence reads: CASSLREFYSNQPQHF. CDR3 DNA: TGTGCCAGCAGTTTGAGGGAGTTTTATAGCAATCAGCCCCAGCATTTT.

The CDR3 reads CASGTGGPYEQYF. The CDR3 nucleotides are TGTGCCAGCGGGACAGGGGGCCCCTACGAGCAGTACTTC. The gene calls are TRBV14 and TRBJ2-7; 12 bases match TRBD1. This CDR3 has 13 amino acids. After removal of 8 bases from V and 2 bases from J, the junction contained 1 base not matched to a gene. The germline CDR1 and CDR2 sequences are SGHDN and FVKESK.

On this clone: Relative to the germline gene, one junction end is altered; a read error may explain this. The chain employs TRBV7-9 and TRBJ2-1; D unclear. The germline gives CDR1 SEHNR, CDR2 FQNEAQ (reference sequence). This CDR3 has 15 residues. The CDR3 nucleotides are TGTTCCAGCAGCTTATTCGGTTCCACCTACAATGAGCAGTTCTTC. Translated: CSSSLFGSTYNEQFF.

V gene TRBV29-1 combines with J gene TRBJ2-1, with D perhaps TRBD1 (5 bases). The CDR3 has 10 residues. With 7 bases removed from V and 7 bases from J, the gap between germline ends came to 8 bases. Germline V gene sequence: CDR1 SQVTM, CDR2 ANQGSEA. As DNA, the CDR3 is TGCAGCGCAGGGTGGAATGAGCAGTTCTTC. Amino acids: CSAGWNEQFF.

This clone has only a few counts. CDR3 nucleotide sequence: TGTGCCAGCAGGGGGCGCGGGGTGGAGACCCAGTACTTC. Its protein is CASRGRGVETQYF. The V and J genes are TRBV27 and TRBJ2-5; possibly TRBD2 for D (6 bases). V gave up 6 bases and J gave up 5 bases, with 13 bases separating them. Per germline, CDR1 MNHEY and CDR2 SMNVEV (reference sequence). There are 13 residues in the CDR3.

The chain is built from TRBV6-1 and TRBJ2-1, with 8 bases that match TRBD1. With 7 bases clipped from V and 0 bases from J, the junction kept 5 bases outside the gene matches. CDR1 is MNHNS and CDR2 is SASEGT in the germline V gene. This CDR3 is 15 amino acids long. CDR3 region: CASNRDRSSYNEQFF. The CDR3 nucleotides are TGTGCCAGCAATCGGGACAGGAGCTCCTACAATGAGCAGTTCTTC.

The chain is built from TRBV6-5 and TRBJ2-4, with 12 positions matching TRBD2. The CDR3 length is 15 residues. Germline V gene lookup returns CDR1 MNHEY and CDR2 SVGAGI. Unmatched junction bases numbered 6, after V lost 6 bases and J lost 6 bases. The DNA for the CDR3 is TGTGCCAGCAGGCTAGCGGGAGGGACAATAAACATTCAGTACTTC. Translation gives CASRLAGGTINIQYF.

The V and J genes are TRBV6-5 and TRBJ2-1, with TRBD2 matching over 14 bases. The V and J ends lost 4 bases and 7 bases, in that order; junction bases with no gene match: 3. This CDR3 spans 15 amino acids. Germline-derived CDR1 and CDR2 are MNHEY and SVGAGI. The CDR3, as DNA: TGTGCCAGCAGTTGGACTAGCGGGAGGATAAATGAGCAGTTCTTC. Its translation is CASSWTSGRINEQFF.

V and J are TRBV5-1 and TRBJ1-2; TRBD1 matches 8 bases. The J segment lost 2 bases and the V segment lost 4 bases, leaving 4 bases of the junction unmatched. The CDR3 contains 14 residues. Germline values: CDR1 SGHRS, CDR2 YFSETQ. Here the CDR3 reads CASSEGTGNYGYTF. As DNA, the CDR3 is TGCGCCAGCAGCGAGGGGACAGGAAACTATGGCTACACCTTC.

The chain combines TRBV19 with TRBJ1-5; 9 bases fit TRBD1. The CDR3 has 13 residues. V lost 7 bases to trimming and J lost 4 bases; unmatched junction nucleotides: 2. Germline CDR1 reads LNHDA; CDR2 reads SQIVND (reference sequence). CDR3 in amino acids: CASKGQGNQPQHF. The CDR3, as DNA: TGTGCCAGTAAGGGACAGGGTAATCAGCCCCAGCATTTT. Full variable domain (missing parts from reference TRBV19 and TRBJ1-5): DGGITQSPKYLFRKEGQNVTLSCEQNLNHDAMYWYRQDPGQGLRLIYYSQIVNDFQKGDIAEGYSVSREKKESFPLTVTSAQKNPTAFYLCASKGQGNQPQHFGDGTRLSIL.

The chain's CDR3 is CASSVLPLTSGSGRSTGELFF. CDR3 nucleotides: TGTGCCAGCAGTGTCCTTCCCCTGACTAGCGGGAGCGGGCGTAGCACCGGGGAGCTGTTTTTT. The chain combines TRBV2 with TRBJ2-2; 12 bases fit TRBD2. V lost 4 bases to trimming and J lost 4 bases; unmatched junction nucleotides: 19. Per the germline V gene, CDR1 is SNHLY and CDR2 is FYNNEI. This CDR3 spans 21 amino acids.

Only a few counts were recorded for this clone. DNA for the CDR3: TGTGCCAGCAGGGACAGGGGCTCGAATGAGCAGTTCTTC. It translates to CASRDRGSNEQFF. The chain carries TRBV28 and TRBJ2-1, with 9 nucleotides matching TRBD1. CDR1 and CDR2 from the germline V gene are MDHEN and SYDVKM. Germline trimming cut 6 bases from V and 7 bases from J; bases unmatched to any gene: 4. There are 13 residues in the CDR3.

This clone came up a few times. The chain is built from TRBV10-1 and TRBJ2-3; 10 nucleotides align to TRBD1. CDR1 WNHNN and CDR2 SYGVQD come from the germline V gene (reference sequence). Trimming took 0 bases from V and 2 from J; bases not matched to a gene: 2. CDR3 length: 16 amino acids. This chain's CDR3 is CASSESGTGATDTQYF. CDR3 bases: TGCGCCAGCAGTGAGTCAGGGACAGGGGCCACAGATACGCAGTATTTT.

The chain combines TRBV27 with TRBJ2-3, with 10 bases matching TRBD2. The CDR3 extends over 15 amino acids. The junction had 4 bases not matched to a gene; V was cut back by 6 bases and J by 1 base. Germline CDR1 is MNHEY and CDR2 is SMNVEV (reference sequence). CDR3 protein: CASRTGTSGTDTQYF. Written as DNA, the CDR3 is TGTGCCAGCAGAACCGGGACTAGCGGCACAGATACGCAGTATTTT.

In nucleotides, the CDR3 is TGTGCCAGCAGCCCGGCGACCGGGACAGGGTCTTATGGGGCCAACGTCCTGACTTTC. It is translated as CASSPATGTGSYGANVLTF. The chain joins TRBV7-2 to TRBJ2-6; TRBD1 aligns across 9 bases. The germline gives CDR1 SGHTA, CDR2 FQGNSA. The ends lost 5 bases at V and 3 bases at J; junction bases unmatched: 14. The CDR3 contains 19 residues.

This CDR3 reads CSVAILALYNEQFF. The CDR3 coding sequence is TGCAGCGTTGCGATACTAGCGCTCTACAATGAGCAGTTCTTC. V usage is TRBV29-1 and J usage is TRBJ2-1; 7 bases match TRBD2. The germline CDR1 and CDR2 sequences are SQVTM and ANQGSEA. The V gene end was trimmed by 4 bases and the J gene end by 3 bases; junction bases not matched to a gene: 6. The CDR3 length is 14 residues.

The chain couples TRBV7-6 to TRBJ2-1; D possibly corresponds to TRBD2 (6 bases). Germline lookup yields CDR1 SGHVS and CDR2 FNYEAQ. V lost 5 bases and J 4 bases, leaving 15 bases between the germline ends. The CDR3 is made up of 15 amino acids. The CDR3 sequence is CASSPRLGDYNEQFF. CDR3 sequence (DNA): TGTGCCAGCAGCCCACGACTAGGGGATTACAATGAGCAGTTCTTC.

The CDR3 spells CASSLVTTAYEQYF. The CDR3 DNA is TGTGCCAGCAGCTTAGTTACGACAGCGTACGAGCAGTACTTC. The rearrangement uses TRBV7-2 and TRBJ2-7; D possibly corresponds to TRBD1 (5 bases). This CDR3 comprises 14 residues. The germline gives CDR1 SGHTA, CDR2 FQGNSA. Trimming shortened V by 1 base and J by 4 bases, and 11 bases separated the two germline ends.

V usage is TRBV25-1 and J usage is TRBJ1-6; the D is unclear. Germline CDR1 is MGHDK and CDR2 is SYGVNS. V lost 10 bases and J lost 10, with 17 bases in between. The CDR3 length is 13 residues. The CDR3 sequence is CATWGGIGSPLHF. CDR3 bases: TGTGCCACCTGGGGAGGGATAGGGTCACCCCTCCACTTT. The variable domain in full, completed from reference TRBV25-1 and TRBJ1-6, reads EADIYQTPRYLVIGTGKKITLECSQTMGHDKMYWYQQDPGMELHLIHYSYGVNSTEKGDLSSESTVSRIRTEHFPLTLESARPSHTSQYLCATWGGIGSPLHFGNGTRLTVT.

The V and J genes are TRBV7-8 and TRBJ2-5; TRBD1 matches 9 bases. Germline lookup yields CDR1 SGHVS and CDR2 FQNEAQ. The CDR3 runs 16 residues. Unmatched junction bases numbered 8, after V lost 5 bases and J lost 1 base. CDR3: CASSGDRGAAQETQYF. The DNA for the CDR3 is TGTGCCAGCAGCGGAGACAGGGGGGCAGCCCAAGAGACCCAGTACTTC.

In nucleotides, the CDR3 is TGTGCCAGCAGATACGGACAGGGAGGCAATCAGCCCCAGCATTTT. Translated, it gives CASRYGQGGNQPQHF. J is TRBJ1-5 and V is TRBV2; 8 positions match TRBD1. This CDR3 is built from 15 residues. V lost 6 bases and J lost 2; bases outside the gene matches: 6. Germline CDR1 reads SNHLY; CDR2 reads FYNNEI.

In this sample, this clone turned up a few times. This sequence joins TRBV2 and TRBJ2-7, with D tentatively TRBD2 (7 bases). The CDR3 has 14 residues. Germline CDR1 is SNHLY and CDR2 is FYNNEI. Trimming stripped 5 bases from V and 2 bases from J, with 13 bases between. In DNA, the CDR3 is TGTGCCAGCAGTCTCTCGGGGGGCCCCTACGAGCAGTACTTC. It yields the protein CASSLSGGPYEQYF. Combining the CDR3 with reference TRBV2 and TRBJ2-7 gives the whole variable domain EPEVTQTPSHQVTQMGQEVILRCVPISNHLYFYWYRQILGQKVEFLVSFYNNEISEKSEIFDDQFSVERPDGSNFTLKIRSTKLEDSAMYFCASSLSGGPYEQYFGPGTRLTVT.

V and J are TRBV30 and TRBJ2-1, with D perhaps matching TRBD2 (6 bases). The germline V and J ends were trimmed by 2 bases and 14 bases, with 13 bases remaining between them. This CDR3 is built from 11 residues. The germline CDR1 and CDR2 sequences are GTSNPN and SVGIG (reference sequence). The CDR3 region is CAWSRGRWEFF. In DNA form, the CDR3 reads TGTGCCTGGAGTCGAGGGAGGTGGGAGTTCTTC.

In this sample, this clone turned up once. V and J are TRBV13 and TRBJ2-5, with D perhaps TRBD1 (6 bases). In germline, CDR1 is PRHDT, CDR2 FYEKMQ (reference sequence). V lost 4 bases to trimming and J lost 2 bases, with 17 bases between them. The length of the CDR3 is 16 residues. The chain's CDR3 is CASSSYRVGSQETQYF. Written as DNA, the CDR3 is TGTGCCAGCAGCTCGTACAGGGTAGGGAGTCAAGAGACCCAGTACTTC.

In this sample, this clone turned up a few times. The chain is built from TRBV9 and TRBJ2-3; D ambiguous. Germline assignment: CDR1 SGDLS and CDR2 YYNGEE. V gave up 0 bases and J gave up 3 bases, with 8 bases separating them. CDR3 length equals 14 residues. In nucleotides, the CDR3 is TGTGCCAGCAGCGTAGGCGAAGCAACAGATACGCAGTATTTT. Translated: CASSVGEATDTQYF.

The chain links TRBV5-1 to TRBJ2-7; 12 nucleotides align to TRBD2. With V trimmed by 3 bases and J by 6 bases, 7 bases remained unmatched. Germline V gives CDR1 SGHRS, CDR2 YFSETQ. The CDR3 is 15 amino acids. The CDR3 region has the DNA TGCGCCAGCAGCTCCCTAGCGGGAGGGCCGCCCGAGCAGTACTTC. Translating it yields CASSSLAGGPPEQYF. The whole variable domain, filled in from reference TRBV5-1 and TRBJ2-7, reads KAGVTQTPRYLIKTRGQQVTLSCSPISGHRSVSWYQQTPGQGLQFLFEYFSETQRNKGNFPGRFSGRQFSNSRSEMNVSTLELGDSALYLCASSSLAGGPPEQYFGPGTRLTVT.

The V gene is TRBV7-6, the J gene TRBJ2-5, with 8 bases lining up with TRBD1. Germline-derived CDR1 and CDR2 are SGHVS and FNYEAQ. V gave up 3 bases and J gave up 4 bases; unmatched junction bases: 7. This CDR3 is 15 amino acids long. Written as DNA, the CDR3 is TGTGCCAGCAGCTTTACAGGGGGAAAGCGAGAGACCCAGTACTTC. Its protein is CASSFTGGKRETQYF.

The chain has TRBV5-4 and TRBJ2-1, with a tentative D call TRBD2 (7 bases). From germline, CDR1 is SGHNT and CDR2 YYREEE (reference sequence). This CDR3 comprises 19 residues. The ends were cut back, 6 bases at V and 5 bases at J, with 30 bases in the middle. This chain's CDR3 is CASTSFPLGTKGGNNEQFF. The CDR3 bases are TGTGCCAGCACCTCATTCCCTTTAGGGACTAAGGGGGGGAACAATGAGCAGTTCTTC.

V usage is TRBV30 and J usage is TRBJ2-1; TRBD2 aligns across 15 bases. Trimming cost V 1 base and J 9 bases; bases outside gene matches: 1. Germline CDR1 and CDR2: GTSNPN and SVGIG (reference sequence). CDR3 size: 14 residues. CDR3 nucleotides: TGTGCCTGGAGTGGGGGACTAGCGGGAGGTGAGCAGTTCTTC. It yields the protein CAWSGGLAGGEQFF. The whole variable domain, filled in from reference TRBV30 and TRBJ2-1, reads SQTIHQWPATLVQPVGSPLSLECTVEGTSNPNLYWYRQAAGRGLQLLFYSVGIGQISSEVPQNLSASRPQDRQFILSSKKLLLSDSGFYLCAWSGGLAGGEQFFGPGTRLTVL.